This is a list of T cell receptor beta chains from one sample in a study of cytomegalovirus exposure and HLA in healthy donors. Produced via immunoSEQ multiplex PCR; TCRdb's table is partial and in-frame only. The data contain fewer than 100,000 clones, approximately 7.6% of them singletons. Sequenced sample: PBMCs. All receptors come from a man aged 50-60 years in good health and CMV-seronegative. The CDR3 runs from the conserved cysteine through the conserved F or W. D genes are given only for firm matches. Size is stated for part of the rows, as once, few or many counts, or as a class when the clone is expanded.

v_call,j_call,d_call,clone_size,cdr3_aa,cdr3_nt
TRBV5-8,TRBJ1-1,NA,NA,CASRVRTPNTEAFF,TGTGCCAGCAGGGTGAGGACACCGAACACTGAAGCTTTCTTT
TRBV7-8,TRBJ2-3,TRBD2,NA,CASSLARGGEVQGADTQYF,TGTGCCAGCAGCTTAGCTCGCGGGGGAGAAGTTCAAGGGGCAGATACGCAGTATTTT
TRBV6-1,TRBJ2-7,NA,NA,CASSVAGYKAGYEQYF,TGTGCCAGCAGTGTGGCTGGGTATAAAGCGGGCTACGAGCAGTACTTC
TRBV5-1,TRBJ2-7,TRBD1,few,CASSGGQGYEQYF,TGCGCCAGCAGCGGGGGACAGGGGTACGAGCAGTACTTC
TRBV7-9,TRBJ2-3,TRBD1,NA,CASTGRGSIDTQYF,TGTGCCAGCACCGGCAGGGGGTCGATAGATACGCAGTATTTT
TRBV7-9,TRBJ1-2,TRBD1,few,CASSADLQGSLGYTF,TGTGCCAGCAGCGCAGATCTACAGGGGAGTCTTGGCTACACCTTC
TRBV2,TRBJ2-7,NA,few,CASRQSGLYEQYF,TGTGCCAGCAGACAATCAGGGCTCTACGAGCAGTACTTC
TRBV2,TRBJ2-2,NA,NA,CASIGRNTGELFF,TGTGCCAGCATTGGGCGGAACACCGGGGAGCTGTTTTTT
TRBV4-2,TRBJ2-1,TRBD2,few,CASSPLAGNGNEQFF,TGTGCCAGCAGCCCCCTAGCGGGAAACGGGAATGAGCAGTTCTTC
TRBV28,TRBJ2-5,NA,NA,CASSWGRETQYF,TGTGCCAGCAGTTGGGGGCGTGAGACCCAGTACTTC
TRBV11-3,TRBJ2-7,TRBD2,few,CASSLGRGGEQYF,TGTGCCAGCAGCTTGGGGCGGGGGGGCGAGCAGTACTTC
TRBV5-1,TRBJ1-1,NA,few,CASSLGTTNTEAFF,TGCGCCAGCAGCTTAGGGACAACGAACACTGAAGCTTTCTTT
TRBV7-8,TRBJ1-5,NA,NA,CASSHDAGLNQPQHF,TGTGCCAGCAGCCACGACGCGGGCCTCAATCAGCCCCAGCATTTT
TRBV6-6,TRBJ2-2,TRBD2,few,CASRHLAGASTGELFF,TGTGCCAGCAGGCATCTAGCGGGAGCCTCCACCGGGGAGCTGTTTTTT
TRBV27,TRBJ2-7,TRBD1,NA,CASSRTGPSYEQYF,TGTGCCAGCAGCCGGACAGGGCCATCCTACGAGCAGTACTTC
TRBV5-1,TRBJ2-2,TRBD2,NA,CASSLIGLAVTTGELFF,TGCGCCAGCAGCCTCATTGGACTAGCAGTAACCACCGGGGAGCTGTTTTTT
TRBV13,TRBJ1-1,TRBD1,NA,CASSLRDSINTEAFF,TGTGCCAGCAGCTTAAGGGACAGTATCAACACTGAAGCTTTCTTT
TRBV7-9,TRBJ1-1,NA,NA,CASSLGLLNTEAFF,TGTGCCAGCAGCTTAGGTTTACTTAACACTGAAGCTTTCTTT
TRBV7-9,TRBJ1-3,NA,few,CASSFTGEARGNTIYF,TGTGCCAGCAGCTTTACCGGGGAGGCCCGCGGAAACACCATATATTTT
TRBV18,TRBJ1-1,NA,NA,CASSPRSVMNTEAFF,TGTGCCAGCTCACCACGCAGTGTCATGAACACTGAAGCTTTCTTT
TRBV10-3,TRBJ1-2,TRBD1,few,CAISADRLDGYTF,TGTGCCATCAGTGCGGACAGGTTAGATGGCTACACCTTC
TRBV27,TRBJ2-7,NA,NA,CASSLQGGMGEQYF,TGTGCCAGCAGTTTACAGGGGGGAATGGGCGAGCAGTACTTC
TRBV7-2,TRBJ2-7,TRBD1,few,CASSSQTGSSYEQYF,TGTGCCAGCAGCTCCCAGACAGGGAGCTCCTACGAGCAGTACTTC
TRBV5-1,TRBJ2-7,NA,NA,CASSLVGRGSSNEQYF,TGCGCCAGCAGCTTGGTAGGCAGGGGATCCTCAAACGAGCAGTACTTC
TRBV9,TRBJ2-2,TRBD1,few,CASSVTGVGELFF,TGTGCCAGCAGCGTTACAGGGGTGGGGGAGCTGTTTTTT